This T cell receptor (beta chain) is drawn from a study of blood T cell repertoires in COVID-19. Sequenced by immunoSEQ multiplex PCR; TCRdb stores in-frame clones only, minus some. The sample includes about 80,000 clones, around 81% seen only once; the top ten take 9% to 10%. This CDR3 is built from 15 residues. The germline V gene encodes CDR1 SGHTS and CDR2 YDEGEE. Unmatched junction bases numbered 2, after V lost 0 bases and J lost 1 base. Sequencing used peripheral blood. The chain has TRBV5-8 and TRBJ2-7, with TRBD1 matching 9 bases. The TCR comes from a human donor in a cohort sampled during active COVID-19. Here the CDR3 DNA reads TGTGCCAGCAGCTTGGGGACAGGGGTTTCCTACGAGCAGTACTTC. Its protein is CASSLGTGVSYEQYF. Filled out from reference TRBV5-8 and TRBJ2-7, the complete variable domain reads EAGVTQSPTHLIKTRGQQATLRCSPISGHTSVYWYQQALGLGLQFLLWYDEGEERNRGNFPPRFSGRQFPNYSSELNVNALELEDSALYLCASSLGTGVSYEQYFGPGTRLTVT.